The 6 T cell receptor beta chains below all came from one sample that was sequenced in a study of TIL therapy for anti-PD-1-resistant metastatic lung cancer. Sample time point: pre-treatment sample, taken before nivolumab and TIL therapy. The libraries were made with immunoSEQ v3. Profiling relied on immunoSEQ multiplex PCR, and the TCRdb table lists in-frame clones only, not all of them. The sample shows some 52,000 clones, around 80% of them seen only once. Sequences were derived from blood, sampled at baseline. The receptors shown here come from a woman aged 30 to 85 with non-small cell lung cancer.

The chain is built from TRBV9 and TRBJ2-2; possible D gene TRBD1, 6 bases. Trimming cost V 3 bases and J 5 bases, with 11 bases left between them. CDR1 SGDLS and CDR2 YYNGEE come from the germline V gene. This CDR3 is built from 14 residues. The CDR3 nucleotides read TGTGCCAGCAGCGGTCAACAGGGTACCGGGGAGCTGTTTTTT. It encodes CASSGQQGTGELFF.

This clone was counted only a few times. V and J are TRBV2 and TRBJ1-2; no definite D call. V was clipped by 4 bases and J by 4 bases, with 10 bases between them. The CDR3 is 13 residues long. Germline CDR1 and CDR2: SNHLY and FYNNEI. The CDR3 protein is CASSVDSVYGYTF. DNA for the CDR3: TGTGCCAGCAGTGTGGATTCAGTCTATGGCTACACCTTC.

The chain couples TRBV11-1 to TRBJ2-3; 7 nucleotides agree with TRBD2. The CDR3 extends over 14 amino acids. The germline CDR1 and CDR2 sequences are SGHAT and FQDESV (reference sequence). With 5 bases clipped from V and 4 bases from J, the junction kept 6 bases outside the gene matches. The CDR3 DNA is TGTGCCAGCAGCCCTCAGCGGGGCGCAGATACGCAGTATTTT. Amino acids: CASSPQRGADTQYF.

V is TRBV7-1 and J is TRBJ1-1; D not certain. TRBV7-1 is placed among ORFs of uncertain function. The CDR3 is made up of 14 amino acids. The V end lost 5 bases, the J end lost 5 bases, and 15 bases lay between the germline ends. This chain's CDR3 is CASSPLGGSTEAFF. The CDR3 DNA is TGTGCCAGCAGCCCACTCGGTGGGAGTACTGAAGCTTTCTTT.

This clone appeared a single time. The genes are TRBV2 and TRBJ2-5, with D maybe TRBD2 (6 bases). The CDR3 is 14 residues long. V lost 8 bases, J lost 5 bases, and 18 bases lay in between. The germline V gene encodes CDR1 SNHLY and CDR2 FYNNEI. CDR3 DNA: TGTGCCAGCCGCCCCGGGGACTCCCGGGAGACCCAGTACTTC. This sequence encodes CASRPGDSRETQYF. The complete variable domain, with remaining parts taken from reference TRBV2 and TRBJ2-5, reads EPEVTQTPSHQVTQMGQEVILRCVPISNHLYFYWYRQILGQKVEFLVSFYNNEISEKSEIFDDQFSVERPDGSNFTLKIRSTKLEDSAMYFCASRPGDSRETQYFGPGTRLLVL.

As for this clone: Distinct nucleotide sequences in the sample also encode this CDR3. This chain links TRBV11-2 with TRBJ2-7; 10 bases are a match to TRBD2. This CDR3 is 18 amino acids long. J gave up 2 bases and V 4 bases, and 14 bases lay outside the gene matches. Germline values: CDR1 SGHAT, CDR2 FQNNGV. The CDR3 DNA follows: TGTGCCAGCAGCTCCCGGTTCCAATTAGCGGGAGGTACCTACGAGCAGTACTTC. It yields the protein CASSSRFQLAGGTYEQYF.